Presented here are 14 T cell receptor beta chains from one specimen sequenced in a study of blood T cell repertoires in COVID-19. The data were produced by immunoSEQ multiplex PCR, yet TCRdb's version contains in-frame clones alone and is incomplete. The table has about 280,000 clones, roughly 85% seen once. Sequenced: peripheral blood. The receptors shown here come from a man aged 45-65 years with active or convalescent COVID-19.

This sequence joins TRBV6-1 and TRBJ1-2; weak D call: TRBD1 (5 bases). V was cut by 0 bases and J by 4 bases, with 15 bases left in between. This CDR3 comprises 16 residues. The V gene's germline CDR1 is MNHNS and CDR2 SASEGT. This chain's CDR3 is CASSEAAGRFTYGYTF. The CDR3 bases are TGTGCCAGCAGTGAAGCGGCAGGGAGGTTTACCTATGGCTACACCTTC.

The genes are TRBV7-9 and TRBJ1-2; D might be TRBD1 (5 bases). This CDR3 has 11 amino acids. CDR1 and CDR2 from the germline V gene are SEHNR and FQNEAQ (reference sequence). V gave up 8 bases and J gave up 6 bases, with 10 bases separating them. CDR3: CASQQADGYTF. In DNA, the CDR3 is TGTGCCAGCCAACAGGCCGATGGCTACACCTTC.

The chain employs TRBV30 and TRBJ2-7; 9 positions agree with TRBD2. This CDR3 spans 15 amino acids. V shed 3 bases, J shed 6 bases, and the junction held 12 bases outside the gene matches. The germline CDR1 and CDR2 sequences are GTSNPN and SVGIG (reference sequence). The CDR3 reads CAWRLSSSGSFEQYF. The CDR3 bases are TGTGCCTGGAGGCTGTCTAGTAGCGGGAGTTTCGAGCAGTACTTC.

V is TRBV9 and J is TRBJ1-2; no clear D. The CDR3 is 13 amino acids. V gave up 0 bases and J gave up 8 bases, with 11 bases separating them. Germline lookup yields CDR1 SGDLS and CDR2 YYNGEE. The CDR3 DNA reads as TGTGCCAGCAGCGTAGGAGGGTCCTTCGGCTACACCTTC. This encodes CASSVGGSFGYTF. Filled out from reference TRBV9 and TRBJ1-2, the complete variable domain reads DSGVTQTPKHLITATGQRVTLRCSPRSGDLSVYWYQQSLDQGLQFLIQYYNGEERAKGNILERFSAQQFPDLHSELNLSSLELGDSALYFCASSVGGSFGYTFGSGTRLTVV.

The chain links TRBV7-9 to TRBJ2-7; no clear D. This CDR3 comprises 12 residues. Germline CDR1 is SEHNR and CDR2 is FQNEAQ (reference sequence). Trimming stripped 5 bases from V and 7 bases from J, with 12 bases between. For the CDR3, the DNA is TGTGCCAGCAGCCTGAGACCGGGTGAGCAGTACTTC. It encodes CASSLRPGEQYF.

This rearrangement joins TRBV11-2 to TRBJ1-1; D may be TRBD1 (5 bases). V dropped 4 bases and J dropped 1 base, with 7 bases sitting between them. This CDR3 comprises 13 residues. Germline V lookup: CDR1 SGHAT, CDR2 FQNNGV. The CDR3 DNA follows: TGTGCCAGCAGCTCCGGACAGAACACTGAAGCTTTCTTT. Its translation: CASSSGQNTEAFF.

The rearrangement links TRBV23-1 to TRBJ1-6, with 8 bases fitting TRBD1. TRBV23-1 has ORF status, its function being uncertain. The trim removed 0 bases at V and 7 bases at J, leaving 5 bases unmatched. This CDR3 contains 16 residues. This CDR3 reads CASSQSGPGGNSPLHF. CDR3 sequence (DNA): TGCGCCAGCAGTCAATCTGGGCCAGGGGGCAATTCACCCCTCCACTTT.

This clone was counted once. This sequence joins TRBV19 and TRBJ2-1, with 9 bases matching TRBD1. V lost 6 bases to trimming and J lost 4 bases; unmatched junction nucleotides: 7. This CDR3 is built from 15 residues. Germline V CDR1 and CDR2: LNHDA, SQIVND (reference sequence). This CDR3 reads CASRPTGTGYNEQFF. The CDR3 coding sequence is TGTGCCAGTAGACCCACCGGGACAGGGTACAATGAGCAGTTCTTC.

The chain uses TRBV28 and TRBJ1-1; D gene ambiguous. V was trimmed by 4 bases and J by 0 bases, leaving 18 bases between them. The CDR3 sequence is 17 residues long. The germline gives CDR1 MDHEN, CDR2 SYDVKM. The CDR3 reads CASSSRTGGLMNTEAFF. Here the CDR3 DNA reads TGTGCCAGCAGTTCTCGAACGGGTGGATTGATGAACACTGAAGCTTTCTTT. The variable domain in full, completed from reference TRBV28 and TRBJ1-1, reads DVKVTQSSRYLVKRTGEKVFLECVQDMDHENMFWYRQDPGLGLRLIYFSYDVKMKEKGDIPEGYSVSREKKERFSLILESASTNQTSMYLCASSSRTGGLMNTEAFFGQGTRLTVV.

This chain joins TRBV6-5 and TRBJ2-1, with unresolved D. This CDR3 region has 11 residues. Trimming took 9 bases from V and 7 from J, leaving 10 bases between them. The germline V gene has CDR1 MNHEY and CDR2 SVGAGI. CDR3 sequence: CASRSTNEQFF. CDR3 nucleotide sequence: TGTGCCAGTCGGAGTACGAATGAGCAGTTCTTC.

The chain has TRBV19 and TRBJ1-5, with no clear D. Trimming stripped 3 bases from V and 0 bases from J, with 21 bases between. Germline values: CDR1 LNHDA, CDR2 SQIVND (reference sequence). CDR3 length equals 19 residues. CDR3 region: CASSIAQPIGWYSNQPQHF. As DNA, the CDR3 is TGTGCCAGTAGTATCGCACAGCCGATTGGGTGGTATAGCAATCAGCCCCAGCATTTT.

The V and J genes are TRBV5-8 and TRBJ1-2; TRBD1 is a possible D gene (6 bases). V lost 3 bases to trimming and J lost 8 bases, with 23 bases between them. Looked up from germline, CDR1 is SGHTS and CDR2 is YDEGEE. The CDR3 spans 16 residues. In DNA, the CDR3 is TGTGCCAGCAGCTCCATTACCGGGGGGCTCGCCCCAGGCTACACCTTC. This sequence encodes CASSSITGGLAPGYTF.

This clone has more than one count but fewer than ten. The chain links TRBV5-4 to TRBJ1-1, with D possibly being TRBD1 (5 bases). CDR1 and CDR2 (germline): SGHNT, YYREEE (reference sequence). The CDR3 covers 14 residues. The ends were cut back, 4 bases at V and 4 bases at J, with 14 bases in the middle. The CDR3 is CASSNQGGSTEAFF. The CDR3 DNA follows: TGTGCCAGCAGCAACCAGGGCGGAAGCACTGAAGCTTTCTTT.

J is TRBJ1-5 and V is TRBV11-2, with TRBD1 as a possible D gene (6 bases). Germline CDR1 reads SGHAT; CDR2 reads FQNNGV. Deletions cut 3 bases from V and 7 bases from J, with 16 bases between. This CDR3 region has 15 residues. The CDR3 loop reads CASSFGQTAGQPQHF. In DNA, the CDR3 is TGTGCCAGCAGCTTCGGACAGACCGCAGGGCAGCCCCAGCATTTT.